These 30 T cell receptor beta chains were sequenced from one sample in a study of early T cells in non-severe SARS-CoV-2 infection. TCRdb re-called the 5' RACE reads with MiXCR, one entry per CDR3 protein. This sample has about 44,000 distinct CDR3 sequences, with about 5.7% found just once. Sequencing used whole blood, obtained at baseline. These receptor sequences come from an adult who was a healthcare worker with PCR-confirmed SARS-CoV-2 infection or an uninfected control (not recorded which).

This clonotype was seen many times. CDR3 nucleotides: TGTGCCAGCGGGACAGGGGGCACAGATACGCAGTATTTT. It translates to CASGTGGTDTQYF. The V gene is TRBV7-3, the J gene TRBJ2-3; 10 bases agree with TRBD1. CDR3 size: 13 residues. The ends lost 8 bases at V and 1 base at J; junction bases unmatched: 0. Per the germline V gene, CDR1 is SGHTA and CDR2 is FQGTGA.

V is TRBV13 and J is TRBJ2-1; 9 nucleotides match TRBD2. The germline CDR1 and CDR2 sequences are PRHDT and FYEKMQ (reference sequence). V trimming: 5 bases; J trimming: 0 bases; junction bases outside the gene matches: 11. The CDR3 sequence is 18 residues long. CDR3 DNA: TGTGCCAGCAGCCCTCAGGGTAGCGGGGGCGTCTCCTACAATGAGCAGTTCTTC. Protein product: CASSPQGSGGVSYNEQFF.

This clonotype was observed a few times. The V call is TRBV6-5, the J call TRBJ1-1; a weak D match, TRBD1 (6 bases). Germline assignment: CDR1 MNHEY and CDR2 SVGAGI. The V end was cut by 8 bases, the J end by 1 base, with 11 bases between. The CDR3 loop spans 13 amino acids. In nucleotides, the CDR3 is TGTGCCAGCCAGGGGACGGCGAACACTGAAGCTTTCTTT. Translation gives CASQGTANTEAFF.

This clonotype has a count of ten or more. The J gene is TRBJ2-3, the V gene TRBV7-2; D is uncertain. The length of the CDR3 is 15 residues. Trimming left V 1 base short and J 0 bases short, with 8 bases between. Germline loops: CDR1 SGHTA, CDR2 FQGNSA. For the CDR3, the DNA is TGTGCCAGCAGCTTAGGCCTTTTCAGCACAGATACGCAGTATTTT. It specifies CASSLGLFSTDTQYF.

The chain couples TRBV5-1 to TRBJ1-2; D unresolved. This CDR3 has 14 amino acids. V lost 0 bases and J lost 4, with 10 bases in between. The germline CDR1 and CDR2 sequences are SGHRS and YFSETQ. CDR3 protein: CASSLEGNGYGYTF. The CDR3 nucleotides are TGCGCCAGCAGCTTGGAAGGGAACGGCTATGGCTACACCTTC.

This chain uses TRBV21-1 with TRBJ2-1; the table gives TRBD1 as D, unverified against the DNA. TRBV21-1 is a pseudogene. This CDR3 is 15 amino acids long. The CDR3 sequence: CASWPGVASYNEQFF. DNA for the CDR3: TGTGCCAGCTGGCCCGGAGTAGCCAGTTACAATGAGCAGTTCTTC.

This clonotype was seen at least ten times. V is TRBV7-3 and J is TRBJ2-3, with D unclear. The V gene lost 4 bases and the J gene lost 6 bases, with 8 bases spanning the gap. Per germline, CDR1 SGHTA and CDR2 FQGTGA. The CDR3 is made up of 12 amino acids. This chain's CDR3 is CASSSPGDTQYF. DNA for the CDR3: TGTGCCAGCAGCTCCCCCGGGGATACGCAGTATTTT. The full variable domain, in which reference TRBV7-3 and TRBJ2-3 provide the parts outside the CDR3, is GAGVSQTPSNKVTEKGKYVELRCDPISGHTALYWYRQSLGQGPEFLIYFQGTGAADDSGLPNDRFFAVRPEGSVSTLKIQRTERGDSAVYLCASSSPGDTQYFGPGTRLTVL.

J is TRBJ2-5 and V is TRBV20-1; TRBD2 aligns across 12 bases. V dropped 6 bases and J dropped 4; count of bases not matched to a gene: 3. This CDR3 is built from 13 residues. Germline V gene lookup returns CDR1 DFQATT and CDR2 SNEGSKA (reference sequence). CDR3 sequence: CSAQTSGRETQYF. In nucleotides, the CDR3 is TGCAGTGCCCAGACTAGCGGGAGAGAGACCCAGTACTTC.

This clonotype was counted many times. CDR3 protein: CSARSSGRHTDTQYF. The CDR3, as DNA: TGCAGTGCTAGATCCTCCGGCCGGCACACAGATACGCAGTATTTT. The chain carries TRBV20-1 and TRBJ2-3; D is uncertain. Trimming shortened V by 2 bases and J by 2 bases, and 14 bases separated the two germline ends. The CDR3 length is 15 residues. The V gene's germline CDR1 is DFQATT and CDR2 SNEGSKA (reference sequence).

This clonotype was seen ten or more times. The rearrangement links TRBV6-2 or TRBV6-3 to TRBJ2-1, with D possibly being TRBD1 or TRBD2 (6 bases each). The V gene's germline CDR1 is MNHEY and CDR2 SVGEGT. Trimming removed 7 bases from V and 7 bases from J, with 29 bases in between. The CDR3 has 18 residues. CDR3 in amino acids: CASTGSYRAGVLLNEQFF. The DNA for the CDR3 is TGTGCCAGCACCGGGAGTTACAGGGCCGGGGTGCTACTAAATGAGCAGTTCTTC.

This clonotype has only a few counts. The chain employs TRBV24-1 and TRBJ2-1, with unresolved D. The germline V gene encodes CDR1 KGHDR and CDR2 SFDVKD. The CDR3 sequence is 12 residues long. The V end was cut by 6 bases, the J end by 10 bases, with 12 bases between. The CDR3 loop reads CATSFDGVEQFF. The DNA for the CDR3 is TGTGCCACCAGTTTTGACGGTGTGGAGCAGTTCTTC.

At least ten counts were recorded for this clonotype. The V and J genes are TRBV29-1 and TRBJ2-4, with D possibly TRBD1 on 5 matching bases. Germline lookup yields CDR1 SQVTM and CDR2 ANQGSEA. Deletions cut 4 bases from V and 5 bases from J, with 15 bases between. The length of the CDR3 is 14 residues. CDR3 loop: CSVVRAWGQNIQYF. The DNA for the CDR3 is TGCAGCGTTGTAAGGGCCTGGGGCCAAAACATTCAGTACTTC.

This clonotype occurred a few times. The chain combines TRBV18 with TRBJ2-5; D is perhaps TRBD2 (6 bases). Germline CDR1 is KGHSH and CDR2 is LQKENI. Trimming left V 4 bases short and J 2 bases short, with 8 bases between. The CDR3 has 13 residues. The CDR3 DNA follows: TGTGCCAGCTCACGGACTACTCAAGAGACCCAGTACTTC. It encodes CASSRTTQETQYF.

This chain links TRBV5-5 with TRBJ2-1; 8 positions agree with TRBD2. Unmatched junction bases numbered 6, after V lost 4 bases and J lost 0 bases. Germline V lookup: CDR1 SGHKS, CDR2 YYEKEE (reference sequence). This CDR3 contains 16 residues. This CDR3 reads CASSEAGGASYNEQFF. CDR3 nucleotide sequence: TGTGCCAGCAGCGAGGCCGGGGGGGCCTCCTACAATGAGCAGTTCTTC.

This clonotype has at least ten counts. This rearrangement joins TRBV7-2 to TRBJ2-5, with 9 bases fitting TRBD2. The V gene's germline CDR1 is SGHTA and CDR2 FQGNSA. With V trimmed by 5 bases and J by 4 bases, 8 bases remained unmatched. The CDR3 is made up of 15 amino acids. The CDR3 bases are TGTGCCAGCAGCCCAAGCGGGGGGCGGGTAGAGACCCAGTACTTC. It specifies CASSPSGGRVETQYF.

This clonotype occurred a few times. One end of the junction does not line up with germline, which may come from a read error. The chain joins TRBV11-2 to TRBJ1-2, with 9 bases that match TRBD1. The germline V gene encodes CDR1 SGHAT and CDR2 FQNNGV. There are 14 residues in the CDR3. The CDR3 protein is CASSSSTGQGSSIF. The DNA for the CDR3 is TGTGCCAGCAGCTCGTCCACGGGACAGGGTTCCTCTATCTTC.

This clonotype was counted many times. J is TRBJ2-1 and V is TRBV9, with 10 bases lining up with TRBD2. The length of the CDR3 is 14 residues. Per germline, CDR1 SGDLS and CDR2 YYNGEE. J gave up 10 bases and V 5 bases, and 9 bases lay outside the gene matches. CDR3 bases: TGTGCCAGCAGGTTCGGACTAGCGGTCTGCGAGCAGTTCTTC. This encodes CASRFGLAVCEQFF.

V is TRBV5-1 and J is TRBJ2-5; D call uncertain. Between the trimmed V and J ends, which lost 6 bases and 1 base, there was a span of 4 bases. Per germline, CDR1 SGHRS and CDR2 YFSETQ. The CDR3 totals 11 residues. For the CDR3, the DNA is TGCGCCAGCAAGGTCCAAGAGACCCAGTACTTC. This gives the protein CASKVQETQYF.

This clonotype was recorded many times. J is TRBJ2-7 and V is TRBV11-2, with D tentatively TRBD2 (6 bases). Trimming stripped 8 bases from V and 4 bases from J, with 12 bases between. The CDR3 is 12 amino acids. CDR1 is SGHAT, CDR2 FQNNGV, per germline. Here the CDR3 DNA reads TGTGCCAGCGGGTACGGGGGATACGAGCAGTACTTC. It specifies CASGYGGYEQYF.

This clonotype was counted a few times. J is TRBJ2-7 and V is TRBV10-1; 7 nucleotides agree with TRBD1. This CDR3 is 12 amino acids long. In germline, CDR1 is WNHNN, CDR2 SYGVQD (reference sequence). Trimming cost V 5 bases and J 6 bases; bases outside gene matches: 4. The CDR3 DNA is TGCGCCAGCAGTCACAGGGGAAGCGAGCAGTACTTC. Translated: CASSHRGSEQYF.

This clonotype appeared a few times. The chain links TRBV20-1 to TRBJ2-5; D unresolved. V lost 6 bases and J 4 bases, leaving 9 bases between the germline ends. This CDR3 region has 11 residues. CDR1 and CDR2 from the germline V gene are DFQATT and SNEGSKA (reference sequence). The CDR3 DNA is TGCAGTGCCATACGTAGAGAGACCCAGTACTTC. Its protein is CSAIRRETQYF.

This clonotype has more than one count but fewer than ten. The V and J genes are TRBV4-3 and TRBJ2-2; 10 bases fit TRBD2. This CDR3 comprises 17 residues. J was trimmed by 5 bases and V by 0 bases; bases with no gene match: 6. Germline V gene lookup returns CDR1 LGHNA and CDR2 YSLEER. This CDR3 is CASSQDSGTSETGELFF. The CDR3 DNA reads as TGCGCCAGCAGCCAAGACTCTGGGACTAGCGAGACCGGGGAGCTGTTTTTT.

The sample holds many counts of this clonotype. The chain links TRBV6-2 or TRBV6-3 to TRBJ2-6; perhaps TRBD1 as D (7 bases). The germline gives CDR1 MNHEY, CDR2 SVGEGT. The V and J ends lost 7 bases and 6 bases respectively, with 22 bases between them. The CDR3 is 17 amino acids. The CDR3, as DNA: TGTGCCAGCACCGAGACAGGGACTTTTTTCTCGGCCAACGTCCTGACTTTC. This encodes CASTETGTFFSANVLTF.

This clonotype was observed many times. The chain has TRBV7-6 and TRBJ2-1; 8 nucleotides agree with TRBD2. The germline V gene has CDR1 SGHVS and CDR2 FNYEAQ. Trimming at V came to 0 bases and at J to 9 bases, leaving 7 bases not matched to a gene. This CDR3 is built from 15 residues. The CDR3 spells CASSLALASGLEQFF. The CDR3 DNA reads as TGTGCCAGCAGCTTAGCGCTAGCTAGCGGGCTTGAGCAGTTCTTC. The full variable domain, its missing parts supplied by reference TRBV7-6 and TRBJ2-1, is GAGVSQSPRYKVTKRGQDVALRCDPISGHVSLYWYRQALGQGPEFLTYFNYEAQQDKSGLPNDRFSAERPEGSISTLTIQRTEQRDSAMYRCASSLALASGLEQFFGPGTRLTVL.

This clonotype was recorded many times. This sequence joins TRBV3-1 and TRBJ1-1; D is unclear. The CDR3 extends over 17 amino acids. The V and J ends lost 0 bases and 6 bases respectively, with 20 bases between them. CDR1 is LGHDT and CDR2 is YNNKEL in the germline V gene (reference sequence). The CDR3 is CASSQESRERSHPEAFF. In DNA form, the CDR3 reads TGTGCCAGCAGCCAAGAGAGTAGAGAACGGAGTCATCCTGAAGCTTTCTTT.

This clonotype was picked up many times. The chain joins TRBV28 to TRBJ2-7; TRBD1 agrees at 7 bases. Unmatched junction bases numbered 15, after V lost 3 bases and J lost 1 base. The CDR3 spans 18 residues. Per the germline V gene, CDR1 is MDHEN and CDR2 is SYDVKM. The CDR3 protein is CASSFHYTLGQVSYEQYF. CDR3 nucleotides: TGTGCCAGCAGTTTCCATTATACCCTCGGACAGGTGTCCTACGAGCAGTACTTC.

This clonotype was picked up many times. This sequence joins TRBV4-1 and TRBJ1-2, with 8 positions matching TRBD1. Losses at the gene ends were 5 bases for V and 2 bases for J; bases not matched to a gene: 16. The V gene's germline CDR1 is MGHRA and CDR2 YSYEKL. The CDR3 contains 18 residues. This CDR3 reads CASSAISTQGAYNYGYTF. Here the CDR3 DNA reads TGCGCCAGCAGCGCGATCTCTACCCAGGGGGCGTACAACTATGGCTACACCTTC.

This clonotype came up a few times. V usage is TRBV3-1 and J usage is TRBJ1-1; D is uncertain. The V and J ends lost 10 bases and 2 bases respectively, with 17 bases between them. Looked up from germline, CDR1 is LGHDT and CDR2 is YNNKEL (reference sequence). The CDR3 extends over 14 amino acids. The CDR3 DNA reads as TGTGCCACACAGCTATCGGGTTTTAACACTGAAGCTTTCTTT. Protein product: CATQLSGFNTEAFF. Full variable domain (outside the CDR3, taken from reference TRBV3-1 and TRBJ1-1): DTAVSQTPKYLVTQMGNDKSIKCEQNLGHDTMYWYKQDSKKFLKIMFSYNNKELIINETVPNRFSPKSPDKAHLNLHINSLELGDSAVYFCATQLSGFNTEAFFGQGTRLTVV.

This clonotype occurred a few times. The J gene is TRBJ2-3, the V gene TRBV30; no reliable D call. The germline CDR1 and CDR2 sequences are GTSNPN and SVGIG (reference sequence). V was shortened by 3 bases and J by 0 bases, with 7 bases between the two germline ends. CDR3 length: 13 residues. The DNA for the CDR3 is TGTGCCTGGAGCCAAGCTAGCACAGATACGCAGTATTTT. It specifies CAWSQASTDTQYF.

The CDR3 reads CSGVAGALDTQYF. The DNA for the CDR3 is TGCAGTGGGGTGGCGGGAGCTTTGGATACGCAGTATTTT. The rearrangement uses TRBV20-1 and TRBJ2-3; TRBD2 matches at 7 bases. Looked up from germline, CDR1 is DFQATT and CDR2 is SNEGSKA (reference sequence). Trimming removed 7 bases from V and 6 bases from J; junction bases left unmatched: 10. The CDR3 is made up of 13 amino acids.